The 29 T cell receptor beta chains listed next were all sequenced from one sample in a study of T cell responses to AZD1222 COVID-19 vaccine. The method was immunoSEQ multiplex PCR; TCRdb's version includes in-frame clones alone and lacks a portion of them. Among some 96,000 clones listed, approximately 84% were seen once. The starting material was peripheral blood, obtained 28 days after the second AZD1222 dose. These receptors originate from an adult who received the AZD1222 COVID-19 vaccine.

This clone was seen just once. This chain's CDR3 is CAISVSAGAGLDEQFF. The DNA of the CDR3 is TGTGCCATCAGTGTGAGTGCGGGTGCTGGGTTAGATGAGCAGTTCTTC. The rearrangement uses TRBV10-3 and TRBJ2-1; perhaps TRBD2 as D (5 bases). The germline gives CDR1 ENHRY, CDR2 SYGVKD. The V and J ends lost 4 bases and 8 bases respectively, with 21 bases between them. This CDR3 contains 16 residues.

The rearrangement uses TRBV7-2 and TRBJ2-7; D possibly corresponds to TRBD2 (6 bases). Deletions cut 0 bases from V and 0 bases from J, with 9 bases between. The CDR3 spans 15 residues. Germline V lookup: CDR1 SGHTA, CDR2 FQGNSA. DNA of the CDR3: TGTGCCAGCAGCTTAGCTAGCGGATACTCCTACGAGCAGTACTTC. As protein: CASSLASGYSYEQYF.

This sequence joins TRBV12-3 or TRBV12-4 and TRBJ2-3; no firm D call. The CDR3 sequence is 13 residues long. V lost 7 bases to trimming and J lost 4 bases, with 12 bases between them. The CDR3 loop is CASTSPPADTQYF. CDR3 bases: TGTGCCAGCACCTCGCCCCCGGCAGATACGCAGTATTTT.

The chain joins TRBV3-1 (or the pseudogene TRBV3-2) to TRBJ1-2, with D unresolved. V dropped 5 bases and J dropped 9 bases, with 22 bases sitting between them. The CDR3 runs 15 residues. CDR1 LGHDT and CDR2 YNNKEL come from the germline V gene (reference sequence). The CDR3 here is CASSSTDTADGSYTF. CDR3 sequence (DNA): TGTGCCAGCAGCTCCACCGACACCGCCGATGGTAGCTACACCTTC.

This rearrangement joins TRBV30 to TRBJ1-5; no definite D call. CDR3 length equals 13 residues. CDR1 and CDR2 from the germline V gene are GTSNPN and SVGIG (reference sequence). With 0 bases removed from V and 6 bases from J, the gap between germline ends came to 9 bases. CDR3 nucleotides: TGTGCCTGGAGTGTATCGGGTCGTCAGCCCCAGCATTTT. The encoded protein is CAWSVSGRQPQHF.

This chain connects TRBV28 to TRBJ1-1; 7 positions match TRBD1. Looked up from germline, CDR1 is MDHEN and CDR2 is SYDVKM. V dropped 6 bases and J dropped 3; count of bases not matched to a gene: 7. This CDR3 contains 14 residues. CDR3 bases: TGTGCCAGCAGGGGAACAGGGGTGGACACTGAAGCTTTCTTT. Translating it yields CASRGTGVDTEAFF.

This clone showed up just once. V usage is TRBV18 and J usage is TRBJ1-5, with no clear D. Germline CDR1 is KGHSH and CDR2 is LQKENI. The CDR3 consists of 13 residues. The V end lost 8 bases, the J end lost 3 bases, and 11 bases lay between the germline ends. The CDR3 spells CASTTGNNQPQHF. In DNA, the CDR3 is TGTGCCAGCACTACGGGAAACAATCAGCCCCAGCATTTT.

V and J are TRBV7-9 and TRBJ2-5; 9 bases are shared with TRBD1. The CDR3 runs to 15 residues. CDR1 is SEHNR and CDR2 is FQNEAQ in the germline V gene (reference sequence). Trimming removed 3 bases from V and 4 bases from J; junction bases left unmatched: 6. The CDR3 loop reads CASSFQGTGSETQYF. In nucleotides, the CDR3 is TGTGCCAGCAGCTTTCAGGGGACAGGGTCAGAGACCCAGTACTTC.

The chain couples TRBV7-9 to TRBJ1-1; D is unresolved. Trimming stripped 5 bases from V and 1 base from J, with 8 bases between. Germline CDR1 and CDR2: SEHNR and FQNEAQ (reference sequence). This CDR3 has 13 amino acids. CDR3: CASSLDPNTEAFF. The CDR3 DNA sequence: TGTGCCAGCAGCCTCGACCCGAACACTGAAGCTTTCTTT.

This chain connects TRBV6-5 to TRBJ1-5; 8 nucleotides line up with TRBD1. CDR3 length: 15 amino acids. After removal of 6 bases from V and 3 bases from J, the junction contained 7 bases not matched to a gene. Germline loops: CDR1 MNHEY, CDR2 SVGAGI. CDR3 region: CASSPDRGHNQPQHF. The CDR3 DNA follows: TGTGCCAGCAGCCCCGACAGGGGTCACAATCAGCCCCAGCATTTT.

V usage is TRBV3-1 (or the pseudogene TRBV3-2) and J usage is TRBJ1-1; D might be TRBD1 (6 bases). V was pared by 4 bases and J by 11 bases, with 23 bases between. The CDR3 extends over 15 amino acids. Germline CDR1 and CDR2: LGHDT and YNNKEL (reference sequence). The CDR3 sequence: CASSPPGVRAWEAFF. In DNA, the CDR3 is TGTGCCAGCAGCCCCCCAGGGGTGAGGGCCTGGGAGGCTTTCTTT.

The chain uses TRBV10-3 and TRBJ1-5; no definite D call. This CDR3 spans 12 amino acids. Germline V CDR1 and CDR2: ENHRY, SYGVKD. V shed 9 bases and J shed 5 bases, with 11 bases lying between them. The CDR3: CAIGPGHQPQHF. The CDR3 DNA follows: TGTGCCATAGGGCCCGGACATCAGCCCCAGCATTTT.

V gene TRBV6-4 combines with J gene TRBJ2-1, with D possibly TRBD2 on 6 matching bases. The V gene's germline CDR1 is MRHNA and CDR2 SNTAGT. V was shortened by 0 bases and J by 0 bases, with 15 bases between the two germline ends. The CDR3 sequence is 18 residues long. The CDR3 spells CASSDSPTSGSSYNEQFF. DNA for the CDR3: TGTGCCAGCAGTGACTCCCCGACTAGTGGGAGCTCCTACAATGAGCAGTTCTTC.

The CDR3 reads CASSLLEVTDTQYF. The CDR3 DNA follows: TGTGCCAGCAGCCTCCTGGAGGTCACAGATACGCAGTATTTT. The gene calls are TRBV7-2 and TRBJ2-3; D possibly corresponds to TRBD2 (5 bases). The germline V gene encodes CDR1 SGHTA and CDR2 FQGNSA. V was pared by 5 bases and J by 2 bases, with 11 bases between. The CDR3 is made up of 14 amino acids.

CDR3 nucleotides: TGTGCCAGCTCCCGGGATAGCGGACTCTCCTACAATGAGCAGTTCTTC. This encodes CASSRDSGLSYNEQFF. This chain connects TRBV18 to TRBJ2-1, with D perhaps matching TRBD2 (6 bases). Germline CDR1 KGHSH, CDR2 LQKENI. This CDR3 is 16 amino acids long. Trimming cost V 6 bases and J 0 bases, with 15 bases left between them.

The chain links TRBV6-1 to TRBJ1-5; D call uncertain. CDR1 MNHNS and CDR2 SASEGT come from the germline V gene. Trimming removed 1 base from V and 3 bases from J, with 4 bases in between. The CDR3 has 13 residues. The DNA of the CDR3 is TGTGCCAGCAGTGAAGGCACCAATCAGCCCCAGCATTTT. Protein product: CASSEGTNQPQHF.

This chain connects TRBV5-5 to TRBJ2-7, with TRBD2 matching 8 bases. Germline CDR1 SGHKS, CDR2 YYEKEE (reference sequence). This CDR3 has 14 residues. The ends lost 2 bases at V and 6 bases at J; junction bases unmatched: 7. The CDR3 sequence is CASSFGTSGFEQYF. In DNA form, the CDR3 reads TGTGCCAGCAGCTTCGGGACTAGTGGTTTCGAGCAGTACTTC.

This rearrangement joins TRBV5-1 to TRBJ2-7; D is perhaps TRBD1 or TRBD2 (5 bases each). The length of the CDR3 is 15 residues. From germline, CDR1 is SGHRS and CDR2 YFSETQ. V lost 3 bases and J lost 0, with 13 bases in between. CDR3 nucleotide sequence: TGCGCCAGCAGCTCGAGGCTGGGGGACTCCTACGAGCAGTACTTC. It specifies CASSSRLGDSYEQYF. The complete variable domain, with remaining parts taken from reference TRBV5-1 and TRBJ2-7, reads KAGVTQTPRYLIKTRGQQVTLSCSPISGHRSVSWYQQTPGQGLQFLFEYFSETQRNKGNFPGRFSGRQFSNSRSEMNVSTLELGDSALYLCASSSRLGDSYEQYFGPGTRLTVT.

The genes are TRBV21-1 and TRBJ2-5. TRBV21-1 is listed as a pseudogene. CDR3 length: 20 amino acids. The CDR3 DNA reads TGTGCCAGCAGCAAACAGGGCGGGCCTGCCGCACAGAAGTACCAAGAGACCCAGTACTTC. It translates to CASSKQGGPAAQKYQETQYF.

CDR3 region: CASRDGQTMNTEAFF. The CDR3 DNA sequence: TGTGCCAGTAGAGACGGGCAAACTATGAACACTGAAGCTTTCTTT. The chain is built from TRBV19 and TRBJ1-1; no clear D gene. V was clipped by 6 bases and J by 0 bases, with 14 bases between them. Germline CDR1 is LNHDA and CDR2 is SQIVND (reference sequence). The CDR3 sequence is 15 residues long.

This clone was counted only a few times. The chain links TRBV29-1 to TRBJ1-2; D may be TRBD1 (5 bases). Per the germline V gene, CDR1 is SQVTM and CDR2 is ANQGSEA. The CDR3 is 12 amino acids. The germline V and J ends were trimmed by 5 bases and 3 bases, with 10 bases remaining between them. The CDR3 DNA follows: TGCAGCGTTAGTTGGGGCGACTATGGCTACACCTTC. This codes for CSVSWGDYGYTF.

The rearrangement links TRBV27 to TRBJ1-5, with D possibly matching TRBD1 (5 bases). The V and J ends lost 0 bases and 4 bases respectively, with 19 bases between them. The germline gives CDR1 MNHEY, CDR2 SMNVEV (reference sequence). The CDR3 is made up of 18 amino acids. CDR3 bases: TGTGCCAGCAGTTTATCGGCCCTCTTAGGGGCAGGGAATCAGCCCCAGCATTTT. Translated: CASSLSALLGAGNQPQHF.

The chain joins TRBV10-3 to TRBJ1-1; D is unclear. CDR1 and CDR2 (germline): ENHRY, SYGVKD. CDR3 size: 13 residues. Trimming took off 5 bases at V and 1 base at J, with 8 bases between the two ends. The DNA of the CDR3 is TGTGCCATCAGTCTCGAACAGAACACTGAAGCTTTCTTT. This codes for CAISLEQNTEAFF.

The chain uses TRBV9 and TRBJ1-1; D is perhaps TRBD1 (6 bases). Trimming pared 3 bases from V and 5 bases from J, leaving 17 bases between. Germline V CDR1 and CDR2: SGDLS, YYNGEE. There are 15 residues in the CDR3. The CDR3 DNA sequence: TGTGCCAGCAGCGGGGTGGGGGCCCGAGGGACTGAAGCTTTCTTT. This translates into CASSGVGARGTEAFF.

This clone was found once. The CDR3 coding sequence is TGTGCCAGTCGAGGGGGTTCCTCCTACTATGGCTACACCTTC. This codes for CASRGGSSYYGYTF. The J gene is TRBJ1-2, the V gene TRBV19; weak D call: TRBD1 (6 bases). CDR1 is LNHDA, CDR2 SQIVND, per germline (reference sequence). The CDR3 runs to 14 residues. With 8 bases removed from V and 3 bases from J, the gap between germline ends came to 16 bases.

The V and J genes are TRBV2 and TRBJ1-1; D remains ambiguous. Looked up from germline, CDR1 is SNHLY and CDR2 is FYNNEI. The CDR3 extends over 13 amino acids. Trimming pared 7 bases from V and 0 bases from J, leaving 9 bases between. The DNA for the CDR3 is TGTGCCAGCAATTGGAGGCTGAACACTGAAGCTTTCTTT. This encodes CASNWRLNTEAFF.

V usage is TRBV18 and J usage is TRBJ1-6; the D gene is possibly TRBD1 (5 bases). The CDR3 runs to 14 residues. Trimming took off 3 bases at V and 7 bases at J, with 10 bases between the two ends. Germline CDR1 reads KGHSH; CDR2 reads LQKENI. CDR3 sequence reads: CASSPLAGNSPLHF. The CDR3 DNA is TGTGCCAGCTCACCGCTCGCAGGGAATTCACCCCTCCACTTT.

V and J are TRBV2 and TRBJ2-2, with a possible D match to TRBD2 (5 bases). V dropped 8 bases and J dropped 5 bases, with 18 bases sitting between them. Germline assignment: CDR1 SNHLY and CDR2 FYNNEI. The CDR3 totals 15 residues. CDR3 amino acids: CASVRLSALTGELFF. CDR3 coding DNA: TGTGCCAGCGTGAGACTTAGCGCCCTTACCGGGGAGCTGTTTTTT.

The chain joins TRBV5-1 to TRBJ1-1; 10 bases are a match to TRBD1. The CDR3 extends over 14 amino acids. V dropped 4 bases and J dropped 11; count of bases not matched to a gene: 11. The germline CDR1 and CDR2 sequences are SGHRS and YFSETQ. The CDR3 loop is CASSVRDRGATAFF. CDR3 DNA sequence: TGCGCCAGCAGCGTCCGGGACAGGGGCGCCACTGCTTTCTTT.